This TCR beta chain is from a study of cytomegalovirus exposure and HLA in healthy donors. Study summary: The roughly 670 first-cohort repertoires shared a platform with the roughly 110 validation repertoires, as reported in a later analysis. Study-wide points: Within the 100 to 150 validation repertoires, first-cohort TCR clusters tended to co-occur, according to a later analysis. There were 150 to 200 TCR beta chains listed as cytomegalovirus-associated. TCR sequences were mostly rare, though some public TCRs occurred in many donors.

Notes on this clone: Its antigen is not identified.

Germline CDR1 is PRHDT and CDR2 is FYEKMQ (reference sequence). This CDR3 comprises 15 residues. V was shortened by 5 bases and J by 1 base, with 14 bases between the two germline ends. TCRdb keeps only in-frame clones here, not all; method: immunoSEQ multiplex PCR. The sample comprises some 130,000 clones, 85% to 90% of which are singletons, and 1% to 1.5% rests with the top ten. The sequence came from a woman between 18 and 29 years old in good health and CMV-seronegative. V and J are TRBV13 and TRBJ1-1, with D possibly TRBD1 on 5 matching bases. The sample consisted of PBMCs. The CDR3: CASSTRQSANTEAFF. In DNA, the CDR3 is TGTGCCAGCAGCACCCGACAGTCCGCGAACACTGAAGCTTTCTTT.